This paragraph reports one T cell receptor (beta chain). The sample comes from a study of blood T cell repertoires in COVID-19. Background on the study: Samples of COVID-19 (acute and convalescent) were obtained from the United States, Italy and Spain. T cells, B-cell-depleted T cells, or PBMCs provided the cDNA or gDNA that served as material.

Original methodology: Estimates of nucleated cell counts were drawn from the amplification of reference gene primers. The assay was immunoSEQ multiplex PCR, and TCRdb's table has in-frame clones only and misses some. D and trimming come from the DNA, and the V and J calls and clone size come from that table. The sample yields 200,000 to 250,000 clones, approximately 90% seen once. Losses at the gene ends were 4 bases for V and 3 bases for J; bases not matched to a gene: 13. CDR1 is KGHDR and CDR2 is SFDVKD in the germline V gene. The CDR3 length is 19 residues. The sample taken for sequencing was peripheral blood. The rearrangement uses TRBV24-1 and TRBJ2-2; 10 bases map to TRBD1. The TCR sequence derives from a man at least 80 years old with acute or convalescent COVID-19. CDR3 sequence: CATSEVPTGGQGYTGELFF. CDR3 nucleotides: TGTGCCACCAGTGAAGTCCCCACAGGGGGACAGGGGTACACCGGGGAGCTGTTTTTT.